This T cell receptor beta chain comes out of a study of blood T cell repertoires in COVID-19 (dated by TCRdb to the early 2020s). About the full investigation: Samples covering the acute and convalescent phases of COVID-19 were provided by collaborators in the United States, Italy and Spain. The material from the prospective study consisted of cDNA or gDNA derived from T cells, B-cell-depleted T cells, or PBMCs. The dataset comprised deeply sampled blood TCRbeta repertoires from subjects exposed to, actively infected with, or recovered from COVID-19. The repertoires were released in a freely available public database intended as a resource for research on the immune response to SARS-CoV-2. The samples were drawn from the first 160 participants of the ongoing ImmuneRACE study and from 950 to 1,500 subjects provided by 6 global collaborators. The sample metadata nearly always contained a de-identified subject ID, COVID-19 status, age in years and sex. HLA class I and class II types, where available, came from metadata supplied by the sample provider rather than from assay-based typing. General findings and caveats noted by the study authors: Clinical and demographic metadata were provided uncurated, with the amount varying by source and participant.

As to this clone: Its antigen target is currently unknown. The record has no base qualities; no much larger clone is one base away.

V drops 3 bases and J drops 15 bases, leaving 15 bases in between. The CDR3 sequence holds 13 residues, the cysteine and phenylalanine included. Only the CDR3 part of the read is kept: 39 bases, read in frame from the first base. The germline V gene yields MGHDK for CDR1 and SYGVNS for CDR2. TCRbeta CDR3 regions were amplified from genomic DNA by means of the immunoSEQ Assay, a bias-controlled multiplex PCR. In the authors' own workflow: The number of nucleated cells in each sample was estimated from the amplification of reference gene primers within the assay. To quantify the absolute abundance of each unique TCRbeta CDR3 rearrangement, sequence reads were collapsed and filtered. For each sample, productive Simpson clonality was calculated as the square root of Simpson's diversity index across productive rearrangements. Here the immuneACCESS table is served through TCRdb, limited to in-frame sequences with V and J called. Missing clones are a known gap in these copies; in checked studies unresolved V genes cover under half, and the rest lacks a known reason. The V and J calls and clone size are taken from that table; D and trimming were inferred from the DNA. The sample data list more than 45,000 clones, and 82% of these were observed just once. 22% of the sample is held by the ten biggest clonotypes.

Each collaborating institution followed its own protocols to collect whole blood in K2EDTA tubes. Collaborator samples were shipped for TCRbeta analysis as frozen whole blood, isolated PBMCs, or DNA extracted from either sample type. The sequence came from a woman aged 55-70 years with acute or convalescent COVID-19. This receptor chain uses TRBV25-1 and TRBJ1-6; a confident D gene designation cannot be given. Source material: peripheral blood. The CDR3 here reads CASSDHELGVLHF. In nucleotides, the sequence is TGTGCCAGCAGTGATCACGAGCTCGGGGTCCTCCACTTT.